This T cell receptor (beta chain) was sequenced during a study of shared clonotypes between healthy human individuals. Across several immunoSEQ plates, the genomic DNA of each subset was split evenly. The authors' processing: Filtering differed because ImmunoSEQ produced junction-only sequences that carried no quality scores. This table comes from immunoSEQ multiplex PCR, and its TCRdb copy is limited to in-frame clones, with some not included. D and trimming come from the DNA, and the V and J calls and clone size come from that table. This sample yields about 510,000 clones, of which about 96% are seen a single time; 0.06% belongs to the top ten. Per germline, CDR1 MGHDK and CDR2 SYGVNS. The CDR3 sequence is 12 residues long. The V end was cut by 7 bases, the J end by 12 bases, with 15 bases between. Study donors comprised healthy, HIV-negative adults devoid of recent acute infection or vaccination. Splitting the CD4+ cells yielded a CD45RA+ naive subset and a CD45RA-negative memory subset.

This TCR was sampled from a woman aged 25 to 45 in good health. The sequencing input was naive CD4+ T cells sorted from blood. Subset indicated: CD45RA+ positively selected. The chain combines TRBV25-1 with TRBJ1-4; possible D gene TRBD1, 5 bases. This CDR3 reads CASTRDPGELFF. Written as DNA, the CDR3 is TGTGCCAGCACCCGGGACCCCGGAGAACTGTTTTTT.